The sequence of this T cell receptor beta chain was determined in a study of beta chain features in type 1 diabetes. Regarding the study as a whole: The naive, central memory and Treg TCRB repertoires looked more alike in patients than they did in healthy donors. Type 1 diabetes patients had VDJ junctions that carried fewer insertions and more deletions. Shortening of TCRB CDR3s, moderate but significant, appeared in all four CD4+ subsets of Type 1 diabetes patients.

Sort purity for all populations was recorded as exceeding 98%. Comments on this clone: Its specificity is unknown.

Reverse transcription of all isolated RNA meant that expressed TCRB transcripts were sequenced. Assay: immunoSEQ multiplex PCR; the TCRdb copy retains only in-frame clones and omits some. The data show 150,000 to 200,000 clones, roughly 65% seen once. The CDR3 contains 16 residues. V gave up 5 bases and J gave up 2 bases; unmatched junction bases: 10. The germline gives CDR1 SEHNR, CDR2 FQNEAQ (reference sequence). The clonotype comes from a man aged 25-40 years with type 1 diabetes. This rearrangement joins TRBV7-9 to TRBJ2-3; 7 positions agree with TRBD1. The sequenced material came from naive CD4+ T cells from blood. The CDR3 protein is CASSPSIGGVTDTQYF. The DNA of the CDR3 is TGTGCCAGCAGCCCCTCGATAGGGGGCGTCACAGATACGCAGTATTTT.